The entry below gives a single T cell receptor (beta chain) sequence along with its context. Its target is unknown. The germline V and J ends were trimmed by 2 bases and 5 bases, with 12 bases remaining between them. Germline lookup yields CDR1 SGHRS and CDR2 YFSETQ. The CDR3 consists of 14 residues. The sample is drawn from a study of shared clonotypes between healthy human individuals. The repertoire was sequenced with immunoSEQ multiplex PCR; TCRdb's copy has only in-frame clones and lacks some. The sample lists roughly 220,000 clones, about 65% seen once, with 11% in the top ten. The study, taken as a whole, reports: In a handful of donors, approximately 5% of naive CD4 clonotypes appeared in common.

The donors, healthy adults who were HIV-negative, had experienced no recent acute infections or vaccinations. The chain links TRBV5-1 to TRBJ2-3; a possible D gene is TRBD2 (6 bases). The source of this sequence is a man aged 30 to 45 in good health. Input material: memory CD4+ T cells sorted from blood. Subset denoted: CD45RA-negative fraction. CDR3 nucleotide sequence: TGCGCCAGCAGCTTAGGGGAGGTTGGAGATACGCAGTATTTT. Residues: CASSLGEVGDTQYF.